This TCR beta chain emerged from a study of early T cells in non-severe SARS-CoV-2 infection (dated by TCRdb to the early 2020s). For context, the study as a whole: TCR sequencing used bulk RNA from unsorted whole blood, so alpha and beta chains could not be paired. Summary of the overall study and its limitations: Matching against VDJdb was skewed toward anti-spike CD8 responses, likely underestimated virus-specific expansions, and missed private and CD4 specificities.

Set within a cohort of healthcare workers in London, UK, this nested case-control study involved weekly PCR testing of nasopharyngeal swabs along with blood sampling. Healthcare workers were recruited between 23 and 31 March 2020, during the week of the UK lockdown, and were followed weekly for up to roughly 16 weeks. Worth noting for this clonotype: This receptor's antigen is unknown. One base away there is no much larger clone; base qualities are not given.

The library was made by 5' RACE. These reads were obtained on a NextSeq 500. The TCR library protocol attached unique molecular identifiers to individual cDNA molecules to correct for sequencing error and PCR bias. Both TCR alpha and beta chains were sequenced, and tight co-correlation was observed between alpha and beta sequence abundances in each sample. On the study's bioinformatics: Decombinator V4 was used to annotate the V gene, J gene and CDR3 of the TCR sequences. Expanded TCRs were defined as changing significantly between any two time points under a Poisson model with p below 0.0001. TCR abundances were normalised to the total number of TCRs sequenced in each sample and reported as counts per million. MAIT TCRs were defined by TRAV1-2 paired with TRAJ12, TRAJ20 or TRAJ33, and iNKT TCRs by TRAV10 paired with TRAJ18. VDJdb, accessed 1 November 2021, was searched for CMV, EBV and SARS-CoV-2 annotated TCRs, with TCRs annotated for multiple antigens excluded. The public reads were reprocessed in TCRdb via fastp at Q25 and MiXCR, keeping in-frame beta chains. Rows are combined by CDR3 protein, so each entry shows the most common genes and DNA. The V and J calls here are based on TCRdb, not the publication. The table for this sample lists some 58,000 distinct CDR3 sequences; over 9% of them were counted only once. The top ten constitute 2.5% to 3.5% of the sample.

V is shortened by 3 bases, J by 2 bases, and the region joining them spans 18 bases. The CDR3, from cysteine to phenylalanine, totals 17 residues. Only CDR3 DNA is held: 51 bases, read in frame from base 1. CDR1 and CDR2 (MGHRA, YSYEKL) derive from the germline V gene. This TCR was sampled from an adult who was a healthcare worker with PCR-confirmed SARS-CoV-2 infection or an uninfected control (not recorded which). The V and J segments used are TRBV4-1 and TRBJ2-3; the D gene cannot be resolved reliably. The specimen was whole blood, collected at baseline. The DNA reads TGCGCCAGCAGCCACTGGTTCCGCGGCCTCTCCACAGATACGCAGTATTTT. This encodes CASSHWFRGLSTDTQYF.